The next 29 T cell receptor beta chains were all read from a single sample in a study of blood T cell repertoires in COVID-19. Measured with immunoSEQ multiplex PCR; TCRdb has only the in-frame clones, and not every one. The table includes some 200,000 clones, about 81% detected once. What was sequenced was peripheral blood. Receptor source: a man in his thirties or forties with active or convalescent COVID-19.

This clone has only a few counts. The chain links TRBV30 to TRBJ2-2; 7 bases line up with TRBD2. V gave up 0 bases and J gave up 7 bases; unmatched junction bases: 8. The CDR3 consists of 15 residues. Germline lookup yields CDR1 GTSNPN and CDR2 SVGIG (reference sequence). CDR3 protein: CAWSVGGEEIGELFF. As DNA, the CDR3 is TGTGCCTGGAGTGTGGGAGGGGAGGAGATCGGGGAGCTGTTTTTT.

In regard to this clone: Distinct nucleotide sequences in the sample also encode this CDR3. The chain uses TRBV3-1 (or the pseudogene TRBV3-2) and TRBJ2-5, with TRBD2 as a possible D gene (6 bases). CDR1 and CDR2 from the germline V gene are LGHDT and YNNKEL (reference sequence). The CDR3 is 13 amino acids. The V gene lost 4 bases and the J gene lost 2 bases, with 8 bases spanning the gap. CDR3: CASSLRGQETQYF. The CDR3 DNA reads TGTGCCAGCAGCCTTCGGGGGCAAGAGACCCAGTACTTC.

This chain links TRBV6-2 or TRBV6-3 with TRBJ2-7; D remains unclear. V lost 2 bases, J lost 6 bases, and 11 bases lay in between. CDR3 size: 13 residues. The germline gives CDR1 MNHEY, CDR2 SVGEGT. The CDR3 loop reads CASSYVIGSEQYF. Here the CDR3 DNA reads TGTGCCAGCAGTTACGTTATTGGCTCCGAGCAGTACTTC.

This sequence joins TRBV13 and TRBJ1-2; maybe TRBD1 (6 bases). V gave up 5 bases and J gave up 4 bases, with 14 bases separating them. CDR3 length: 14 residues. CDR1 is PRHDT, CDR2 FYEKMQ, per germline (reference sequence). CDR3 protein: CASSGGTGRYGYTF. For the CDR3, the DNA is TGTGCCAGCAGCGGGGGCACGGGTCGCTATGGCTACACCTTC.

The chain has TRBV24-1 and TRBJ1-3; D is unclear. This CDR3 is built from 14 residues. With 3 bases removed from V and 0 bases from J, the gap between germline ends came to 5 bases. Looked up from germline, CDR1 is KGHDR and CDR2 is SFDVKD. CDR3 amino acids: CATSDASSGNTIYF. The CDR3 DNA sequence: TGTGCCACCAGTGATGCCAGCTCTGGAAACACCATATATTTT.

This clone showed up just once. The V gene is TRBV18, the J gene TRBJ2-5; the D gene is possibly TRBD1 (5 bases). V lost 1 base and J lost 5, with 14 bases in between. Per germline, CDR1 KGHSH and CDR2 LQKENI. The CDR3 is made up of 15 amino acids. CDR3 sequence (DNA): TGTGCCAGCTCACCACTCGACAGTATGGGGGAGACCCAGTACTTC. Translating gives CASSPLDSMGETQYF. Drawing the rest from reference TRBV18 and TRBJ2-5, the complete variable domain is NAGVMQNPRHLVRRRGQEARLRCSPMKGHSHVYWYRQLPEEGLKFMVYLQKENIIDESGMPKERFSAEFPKEGPSILRIQQVVRGDSAAYFCASSPLDSMGETQYFGPGTRLLVL.

The V gene is TRBV7-6, the J gene TRBJ1-1; 10 nucleotides agree with TRBD1. Trimming cost V 5 bases and J 5 bases; bases outside gene matches: 11. Per germline, CDR1 SGHVS and CDR2 FNYEAQ. The length of the CDR3 is 16 residues. The CDR3 DNA reads TGTGCCAGCAGCCGTCGAACCGGGACAGGGGTAACTGAAGCTTTCTTT. This translates into CASSRRTGTGVTEAFF.

This clone has only a few counts. The CDR3 sequence: CASSYSIVQGHSKNIQYF. DNA of the CDR3: TGTGCCAGCAGTTACTCGATCGTCCAGGGCCATAGCAAAAACATTCAGTACTTC. V is TRBV6-2 or TRBV6-3 and J is TRBJ2-4; D may be TRBD1 (5 bases). The CDR3 extends over 18 amino acids. In germline, CDR1 is MNHEY, CDR2 SVGEGT. With 0 bases removed from V and 3 bases from J, the gap between germline ends came to 18 bases.

Comment on this clone: The junction departs from germline at one end; a sequencing error may be responsible. V usage is TRBV7-7 and J usage is TRBJ2-1, with 9 nucleotides matching TRBD2. CDR3 length equals 14 residues. Per the germline V gene, CDR1 is SSHAT and CDR2 is FNYEAQ (reference sequence). The CDR3, as DNA: TGTGCTAGCAGCTTAGCGGGGGAGGACAATGAGCAGTTCTTC. This translates into CASSLAGEDNEQFF.

In this sample, this clone turned up once. This chain joins TRBV24-1 and TRBJ2-5; tentative D call: TRBD2 (7 bases). The length of the CDR3 is 15 residues. Germline assignment: CDR1 KGHDR and CDR2 SFDVKD. V gave up 4 bases and J gave up 3 bases, with 14 bases separating them. The CDR3 protein is CATSDPGGAEETQYF. The CDR3 DNA follows: TGTGCCACCAGTGACCCTGGGGGGGCGGAAGAGACCCAGTACTTC.

This clone has a handful of counts. This sequence joins TRBV6-5 and TRBJ2-1, with 9 bases matching TRBD1. The CDR3 has 15 residues. CDR1 is MNHEY, CDR2 SVGAGI, per germline. J lost 5 bases, V lost 5 bases, and 7 bases had no gene match. The CDR3 DNA reads as TGTGCCAGCAGTCCCCTGGGACAGGGTAACAATGAGCAGTTCTTC. Amino acid sequence: CASSPLGQGNNEQFF.

The chain couples TRBV7-2 to TRBJ2-3; TRBD2 matches at 9 bases. V was clipped by 1 base and J by 2 bases; unmatched bases: 7. The CDR3 has 17 amino acids. Germline CDR1 SGHTA, CDR2 FQGNSA. CDR3 bases: TGTGCCAGCAGCTTAGGACTAGCGGCCCTTTTCACAGATACGCAGTATTTT. Its protein is CASSLGLAALFTDTQYF. The full variable domain, rest sourced from reference TRBV7-2 and TRBJ2-3, is GAGVSQSPSNKVTEKGKDVELRCDPISGHTALYWYRQSLGQGLEFLIYFQGNSAPDKSGLPSDRFSAERTGGSVSTLTIQRTQQEDSAVYLCASSLGLAALFTDTQYFGPGTRLTVL.

This clone was observed a single time. The rearrangement links TRBV7-9 to TRBJ2-1, with 8 positions matching TRBD2. J lost 1 base, V lost 2 bases, and 10 bases had no gene match. This CDR3 has 18 residues. From germline, CDR1 is SEHNR and CDR2 FQNEAQ (reference sequence). The CDR3 reads CASSLLGSGMLSYNEQFF. The DNA of the CDR3 is TGTGCCAGCAGCTTACTTGGTAGCGGGATGTTATCCTACAATGAGCAGTTCTTC.

The chain combines TRBV14 with TRBJ2-1, with 8 nucleotides matching TRBD2. The germline gives CDR1 SGHDN, CDR2 FVKESK. J gave up 9 bases and V 4 bases, and 11 bases lay outside the gene matches. The CDR3 consists of 15 residues. CDR3 amino acids: CASSPTTSARGEQFF. The CDR3 DNA reads as TGTGCCAGCAGCCCGACGACTAGCGCTAGGGGTGAGCAGTTCTTC. Full variable domain (missing parts from reference TRBV14 and TRBJ2-1): EAGVTQFPSHSVIEKGQTVTLRCDPISGHDNLYWYRRVMGKEIKFLLHFVKESKQDESGMPNNRFLAERTGGTYSTLKVQPAELEDSGVYFCASSPTTSARGEQFFGPGTRLTVL.

The chain has TRBV29-1 and TRBJ2-1, with 14 bases identical to TRBD2. V lost 2 bases to trimming and J lost 0 bases; unmatched junction nucleotides: 3. The CDR3 extends over 17 amino acids. Germline V gives CDR1 SQVTM, CDR2 ANQGSEA. CDR3: CSVELGTSGSSYNEQFF. CDR3 sequence (DNA): TGCAGCGTTGAACTGGGGACTAGCGGGAGCTCCTACAATGAGCAGTTCTTC.

The rearrangement links TRBV2 to TRBJ1-6; 8 bases map to TRBD1. The CDR3 has 14 residues. Germline lookup yields CDR1 SNHLY and CDR2 FYNNEI. After removal of 7 bases from V and 8 bases from J, the junction contained 7 bases not matched to a gene. In DNA form, the CDR3 reads TGTGCCAGCACCACTGGACAGGGTGATTCACCCCTCCACTTT. Encoded protein: CASTTGQGDSPLHF.

The chain uses TRBV18 and TRBJ2-6, with D uncertain. The ends were cut back, 6 bases at V and 7 bases at J, with 10 bases in the middle. Looked up from germline, CDR1 is KGHSH and CDR2 is LQKENI. The CDR3 has 13 residues. In DNA form, the CDR3 reads TGTGCCAGCTCGTCCGCGAGTGCCAACGTCCTGACTTTC. Translated, it gives CASSSASANVLTF. Supplemented by reference TRBV18 and TRBJ2-6, the full variable domain reads NAGVMQNPRHLVRRRGQEARLRCSPMKGHSHVYWYRQLPEEGLKFMVYLQKENIIDESGMPKERFSAEFPKEGPSILRIQQVVRGDSAAYFCASSSASANVLTFGAGSRLTVL.

V gene TRBV6-6 combines with J gene TRBJ1-1, with D tentatively TRBD1 (5 bases). This CDR3 has 14 amino acids. Trimming shortened V by 7 bases and J by 0 bases, and 12 bases separated the two germline ends. Germline V gene data show CDR1 as MNHNY and CDR2 as SVGAGI (reference sequence). Here the CDR3 DNA reads TGTGCCAGCACCACGGGGGTCATGAACACTGAAGCTTTCTTT. This sequence encodes CASTTGVMNTEAFF.

This chain uses TRBV21-1 with TRBJ2-3; whether TRBD2, the table's D call, matches the DNA was not checked. TRBV21-1 is recorded as a pseudogene. The CDR3 contains 13 residues. CDR3: CGTADRELDTQYF. The CDR3 coding sequence is TGTGGGACTGCTGACCGGGAGTTGGATACGCAGTATTTT.

The J gene is TRBJ2-1, the V gene TRBV5-4, with 10 positions matching TRBD2. CDR1 is SGHNT and CDR2 is YYREEE in the germline V gene (reference sequence). J lost 10 bases, V lost 4 bases, and 5 bases had no gene match. The length of the CDR3 is 13 residues. CDR3 loop: CASSGGTSEEQFF. CDR3 nucleotides: TGTGCCAGCAGCGGAGGGACTAGCGAAGAGCAGTTCTTC.

CDR3 nucleotides: TGTGCCAGTAGTATAGTAGGGACAGGGTCTTGGGGCTACACCTTC. This gives the protein CASSIVGTGSWGYTF. This rearrangement joins TRBV19 to TRBJ1-2, with 9 bases that match TRBD1. Germline CDR1 reads LNHDA; CDR2 reads SQIVND (reference sequence). V gave up 1 base and J gave up 8 bases; unmatched junction bases: 8. CDR3 length: 15 residues.

V is TRBV19 and J is TRBJ2-1; TRBD2 aligns across 7 bases. V shed 3 bases and J 7 bases; nucleotides not matched to a gene: 6. CDR3 length equals 14 residues. The germline CDR1 and CDR2 sequences are LNHDA and SQIVND (reference sequence). The CDR3 DNA is TGTGCCAGTAGTATCGCGGATAGCGGGAATGAGCAGTTCTTC. Translation: CASSIADSGNEQFF.

V is TRBV6-6 and J is TRBJ1-1; 7 bases agree with TRBD1. CDR3 length: 15 residues. Germline assignment: CDR1 MNHNY and CDR2 SVGAGI (reference sequence). The trim removed 6 bases at V and 0 bases at J, leaving 7 bases unmatched. As DNA, the CDR3 is TGTGCCAGCAGGGAAACAACAGGGGTGAACACTGAAGCTTTCTTT. Translated, it gives CASRETTGVNTEAFF.

The chain couples TRBV19 to TRBJ2-1; 9 bases align to TRBD1. J was trimmed by 4 bases and V by 4 bases; bases with no gene match: 8. Germline lookup yields CDR1 LNHDA and CDR2 SQIVND (reference sequence). There are 16 residues in the CDR3. CDR3 in amino acids: CASSNRDREGYNEQFF. The DNA of the CDR3 is TGTGCCAGTAGTAACCGGGACAGGGAAGGGTACAATGAGCAGTTCTTC.

The chain links TRBV11-2 to TRBJ1-2, with 8 bases identical to TRBD1. CDR1 and CDR2 (germline): SGHAT, FQNNGV. V lost 7 bases, J lost 4 bases, and 11 bases stayed unmatched. The CDR3 is 15 residues long. The CDR3 sequence: CASTGGTGTSYGYTF. The CDR3 nucleotides read TGTGCCAGCACCGGGGGGACAGGTACATCCTATGGCTACACCTTC.

This clone was counted a few times. This CDR3 reads CASSLWGQGSPLHF. The DNA of the CDR3 is TGTGCCAGCAGTTTATGGGGACAGGGTTCACCCCTCCACTTT. V usage is TRBV27 and J usage is TRBJ1-6; 9 bases fit TRBD1. Germline CDR1 reads MNHEY; CDR2 reads SMNVEV (reference sequence). The CDR3 extends over 14 amino acids. After removal of 1 base from V and 9 bases from J, the junction contained 1 base not matched to a gene.

The count of this clone is one. The CDR3 nucleotides are TGTGCCAGCACTGCAGGGCGTCTAATTGGGGCCAACGTCCTGACTTTC. Its protein product is CASTAGRLIGANVLTF. This chain links TRBV19 with TRBJ2-6; D perhaps matches TRBD1 (5 bases). The CDR3 spans 16 residues. CDR1 and CDR2 from the germline V gene are LNHDA and SQIVND (reference sequence). The V end lost 9 bases, the J end lost 3 bases, and 18 bases lay between the germline ends. Variable domain in full (rest from reference TRBV19 and TRBJ2-6): DGGITQSPKYLFRKEGQNVTLSCEQNLNHDAMYWYRQDPGQGLRLIYYSQIVNDFQKGDIAEGYSVSREKKESFPLTVTSAQKNPTAFYLCASTAGRLIGANVLTFGAGSRLTVL.

The CDR3 DNA reads as TGTGCCACCTCACCCGGGACAGGGGACGATGAGCAGTTCTTC. Amino acid sequence: CATSPGTGDDEQFF. The chain carries TRBV6-4 and TRBJ2-1, with 10 nucleotides matching TRBD1. From germline, CDR1 is MRHNA and CDR2 SNTAGT. The CDR3 consists of 14 residues. Unmatched junction bases numbered 11, after V lost 10 bases and J lost 8 bases.

The rearrangement uses TRBV5-4 and TRBJ2-3; TRBD1 might be the D (6 bases). Trimming left V 3 bases short and J 4 bases short, with 12 bases between. Germline values: CDR1 SGHNT, CDR2 YYREEE (reference sequence). The CDR3 totals 14 residues. CDR3 nucleotide sequence: TGTGCCAGCAGCTCAGGGGCCGACCCAGATACGCAGTATTTT. This translates into CASSSGADPDTQYF.